What follows is one T cell receptor (beta chain) and its context. Which antigen it targets is not known. Base qualities are not provided; no much larger clone lies one nucleotide away. Moderately to severely active disease, a Clinical Activity Score of at least 3, a NOSPECS grade of at least 4, and a duration under 3 months were present in ophthalmopathy patients. Patients with uncontrolled infections, other autoimmune diseases, pregnancy or lactation were excluded. Diagnoses relied on clinical symptoms, serum thyroxine and TRAb, thyroid ultrasound and orbital computed tomography. PBMCs were separated from 8 to 10 ml of fresh peripheral blood using Ficoll-Paque density gradient centrifugation. Total RNA was extracted using Trizol reagent, and RNA quality was assessed on an Agilent 2100 Bioanalyzer. The sample belongs to a study of T cells in Graves' hyperthyroidism and ophthalmopathy (dated by TCRdb to between 2018 and 2021). Describing the broader study: Peripheral blood samples were taken at the time of initial diagnosis, prior to any treatment. Once sampling was done, hyperthyroidism patients were given methimazole at a starting dose of 30 mg daily, whereas ophthalmopathy patients were given high-dose intravenous methylprednisolone. The paper describes TCR Vbeta CDR3 sequencing of about 140 peripheral blood samples, made up of 43 ophthalmopathy patients, around 78 hyperthyroidism patients and around 17 progressor patients. To identify TCR V-J signatures that set the groups apart, the researchers used a discovery cohort of roughly 100 patients, made up of 43 with Graves' ophthalmopathy and about 60 with stable Graves' hyperthyroidism. Whether ophthalmopathy could be predicted prospectively was tested in an independent validation cohort made up of under 20 hyperthyroidism patients plus 17 patients who later progressed to ophthalmopathy. The roughly 91 discovery patients were randomly divided into training and test sets at a 7:3 ratio. In addition, the study compared T-cell repertoires in thyroid tissue and in blood from roughly 6 Graves' hyperthyroidism patients. The investigation overall reported the following: In validation, the model predicted progression to ophthalmopathy with about 71% sensitivity and about 73% specificity, a median of approximately 6.5 months before onset. No statistical method was used to set the sample size in advance, and investigators knew the group allocation. Blood samples also contained most of the expanded thyroid clonotypes (frequency above 0.001), which suggests that blood repertoires may reflect thyroid immune responses. In cross-validation, a model built on a 13 V-J signature told ophthalmopathy apart from stable hyperthyroidism with over 85% sensitivity and roughly 81% specificity, and in testing the same model reached 80%/75%.

The TCR beta CDR3 regions were amplified from RNA transcripts. A first-round RT-PCR of the TCR CDR3 used the HTBI primer set with the Qiagen OneStep RT-PCR kit. Libraries were constructed in a second round of multiplex PCR, after which size selection and purification were carried out. Sequencing of the libraries was done on an Illumina HiSeq2000 using paired-end 100 bp reads. As for the authors' bioinformatics: SOAPnuke was used to process the raw data, throwing out any read that contained adapters or uncalled bases, had a mean Phred below 15, or lacked an exact constant-primer or identifier match. COPE v1.2.5 was used to merge high-quality paired reads, and clonotypes were defined as unique nucleotide sequences. Clonotypes were aligned to IMGT TRBV, TRBD and TRBJ reference segments using MiTCR v1.1. Analysis was restricted to V-J combinations with a frequency above 0.0001, which covered 99.2% of repertoires. The TCS score was defined as the ratio of F50 (clonal expansion) to E x V (chaos), calculated using BLOSUM62-based TCRdist between CDR3 peptides within each V-J. Welch's t-statistics and random forest reduced some 510 V-J features to roughly 13, which were used in a naive Bayes classifier (R e1071). The similarity between thyroid and blood repertoires was quantified using the Morisita-Horn index. TCRdb took the public reads, trimmed them with fastp at Q25, ran MiXCR for clone calling and kept in-frame beta chains. Identical CDR3 protein sequences are pooled into one entry, listed with their most common genes and DNA. These V and J calls are TCRdb output, not the study's own analysis. The sample yields 550,000 to 700,000 distinct CDR3 sequences; approximately 14% were counted once. The ten largest account for around 4.5% of the sample.

In the germline V gene, CDR1 corresponds to MNHEY and CDR2 to SVGEGT. The V end gives up 6 bases and the J end 4 bases, leaving 11 bases in the junction not matched to a gene. From cysteine to phenylalanine, the CDR3 is 15 amino acids long. The sequence is cut down to CDR3 DNA, 45 bases in frame from base 1. This sequence was found in a woman aged 40-49 years with Graves' ophthalmopathy. Input material: blood. This receptor chain uses TRBV6-2 or TRBV6-3 and TRBJ1-2, with 7 junctional bases fitting TRBD1. The nucleotide sequence is given as TGTGCCAGCAGCCTCGGACAGGTTGGACTCTATGGCTACACCTTC. This is translated as CASSLGQVGLYGYTF.